Sequencing of this T cell receptor (beta chain) was carried out in a study of shared clonotypes between healthy human individuals (dated by TCRdb to the early 2020s). Turning to the overall study: A couple of women and a few men aged 18 to 49 years were included in the cohort. To estimate repertoire size and how much clonotypes are shared between individuals, the study performed deep sequencing of blood TCR repertoires from a handful of healthy adults. Different laboratories and diverse techniques were used to prepare libraries and sequence TCR repertoires, to increase sequencing depth and limit assay-specific biases. Leukapheresis yielded between about 0.85 and 10 billion PBMCs per donor. For each donor, CD4 naive and CD4 memory were each run on three plates, CD8 naive on two plates, and CD8 memory on one plate.

Using the deep immunoSEQ assay, multiplex PCR amplified TCR CDR3 regions from genomic DNA. For each cell subset, the extracted genomic DNA was distributed evenly across all wells of several immunoSEQ 96-well plates, and each plate served as one replicate. For sorted subsets, 150 to 200 ng genomic DNA, equal to 30,000 to 35,000 T cell genomes, was loaded into each replicate PCR. Purified libraries were measured with a Qubit 3.0 fluorometer, size-checked on a Bioanalyzer 2100, and measured again with the KAPA Library Quantification kit. A separate single-read 150-cycle Illumina NextSeq 550 flow cell was used to sequence each immunoSEQ 96-well plate. Concerning the study's data processing: Because only junctional sequences without quality scores were contained in the immunoSEQ output, filtering matching that applied to full-length reads could not be performed. Sequences were annotated with PyIR, a Python wrapper for IgBLAST v1.9, and V/J genes and CDR3 were assigned using IMGT germline references. Reads were filtered out if the reads had weak V/J assignments (E-value above 1e-6), no CDR3, stop codons, out-of-frame junctions, or ambiguous translated residues. V3J clonotypes were defined by identical inferred V gene, J gene, and CDR3 amino acid sequence. Percentage overlap between repertoires was computed as shared unique clonotypes divided by the size of the smaller repertoire. Repertoire richness was assessed with RTK rarefaction, the Chao1 estimator, and Recon v2.1 estimates of unobserved clonotypes. Generation probabilities were computed with OLGA for all TCRbeta clonotypes obtained by the gDNA method from several donors. This immuneACCESS table, as held by TCRdb, lists in-frame sequences with V and J called but not all clones. Of the missing ones, under half trace to an unresolved V gene in checked studies; the others have no known cause. V and J calls and clone size are as listed in that table; D and trimming were resolved from the DNA. Counted in this sample were about 2.2 million clones; about 93% of them appeared once. The ten top clones hold around 1.7% of the sample.

This clone was detected only a few times. What this receptor recognizes is not known. Base qualities were left out, and no much larger clone turns up one base away. Overall study outcomes, separate from this receptor: Naive subsets generally had larger estimated clonotype richness than memory subsets did. Sharing across several donors was observed for roughly 5.4% of naive CD4, 3% to 4% of naive CD8, 2% to 2.5% of memory CD4, and roughly 0.4% of memory CD8 clonotypes. Because the study included only a small number of donors, the genetic and exposure-history diversity represented was limited. Sampling was restricted to blood, and TCR repertoires in tissues likely differ from the TCR repertoires found in blood. Rarefaction of sorted-subset datasets indicated incomplete sequencing despite the large sequencing depth. Pairwise subsampling led to the expectation that sequencing depth would affect the degree of clonotype sharing among donors. Clonotypes shared by all four sorted-subset donors showed higher generation probabilities than non-shared clonotypes.

Trimming removed 0 bases from V and 7 bases from J, leaving 10 bases between the germline ends. Including cysteine and phenylalanine, the CDR3 has 14 amino acids. Only the CDR3 part of the read is kept: 42 bases, read in frame from the first base. For CDR1 and CDR2, the germline V gene (reference sequence) lists LNHDA and SQIVND. For the CD8 naive samples, CD45RO-negative cells were positively selected for CCR7, yielding a CD45RA+CCR7+ population from which TemRA cells were excluded. The donors were healthy, HIV-negative adults with no recently reported acute infections or vaccinations. Only Caucasian adults living in Nashville, Tennessee, USA were represented among the donors. Blood was collected by leukapheresis, and PBMCs were isolated by Ficoll-Histopaque density gradient centrifugation and then cryopreserved in liquid nitrogen vapor phase. Analytical flow cytometry was used to check the purity and quantity of each magnetically sorted T cell population. Genomic DNA was isolated from each sorted fraction and quantified by UV absorbance on a Nanodrop 2000c.

The rearrangement joined TRBV19 to TRBJ1-5, with a weak D call of TRBD1 (6 bases match). The TCR was taken from a man aged 18 to 29 in good health. Some clones in this sample may be carry-over from other donors' samples. Sequencing was performed on naive CD8+ T cells from PBMCs. Per the publication, the cell subset or site label means: CD45RA+CCR7+. DNA sequence: TGTGCCAGTAGTATAGACCACAGGGACCAGCCCCAGCATTTT. It translates as CASSIDHRDQPQHF.